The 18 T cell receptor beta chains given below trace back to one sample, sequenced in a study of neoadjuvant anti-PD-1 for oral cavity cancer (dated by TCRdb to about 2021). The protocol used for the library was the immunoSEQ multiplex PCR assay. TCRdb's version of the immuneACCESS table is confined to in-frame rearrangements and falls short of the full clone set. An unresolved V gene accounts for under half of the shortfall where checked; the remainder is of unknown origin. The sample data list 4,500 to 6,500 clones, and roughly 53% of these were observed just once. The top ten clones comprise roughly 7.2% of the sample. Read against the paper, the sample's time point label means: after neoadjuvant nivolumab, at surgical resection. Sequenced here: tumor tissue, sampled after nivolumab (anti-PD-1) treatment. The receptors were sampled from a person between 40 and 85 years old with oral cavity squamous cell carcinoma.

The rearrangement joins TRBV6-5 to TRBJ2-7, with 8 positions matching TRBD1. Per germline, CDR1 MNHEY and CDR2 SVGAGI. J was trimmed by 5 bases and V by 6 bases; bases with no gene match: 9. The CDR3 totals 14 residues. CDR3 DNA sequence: TGTGCCAGCAGACCGGGACAGGCGGGACACGAGCAGTACTTC. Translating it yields CASRPGQAGHEQYF.

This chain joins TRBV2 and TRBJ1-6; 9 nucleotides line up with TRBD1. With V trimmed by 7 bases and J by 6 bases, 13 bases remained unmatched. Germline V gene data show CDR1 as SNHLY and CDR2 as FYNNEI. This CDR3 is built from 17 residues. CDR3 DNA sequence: TGTGCCAGCACCTTTTTGGAAGGGACAGGGACTAATTCACCCCTCCACTTT. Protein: CASTFLEGTGTNSPLHF.

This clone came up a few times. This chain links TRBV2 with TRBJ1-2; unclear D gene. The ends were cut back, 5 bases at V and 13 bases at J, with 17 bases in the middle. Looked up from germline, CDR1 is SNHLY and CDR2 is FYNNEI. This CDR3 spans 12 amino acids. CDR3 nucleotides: TGTGCCAGCAGTAGAGGACCCTTGGATCCCACCTTC. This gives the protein CASSRGPLDPTF.

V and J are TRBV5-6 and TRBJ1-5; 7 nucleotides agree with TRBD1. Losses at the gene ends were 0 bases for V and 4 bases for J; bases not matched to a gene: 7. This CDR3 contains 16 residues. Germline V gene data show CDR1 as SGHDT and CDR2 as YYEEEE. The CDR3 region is CASSLASGQKNQPQHF. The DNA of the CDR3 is TGTGCCAGCAGCTTGGCTTCGGGACAGAAGAATCAGCCCCAGCATTTT.

This CDR3 reads CASSSSGRRTDTQYF. The CDR3 nucleotides are TGTGCCAGCAGCTCCAGCGGGAGAAGGACAGATACGCAGTATTTT. The chain joins TRBV7-3 to TRBJ2-3; TRBD2 aligns across 8 bases. Germline assignment: CDR1 SGHTA and CDR2 FQGTGA. CDR3 length: 15 amino acids. V gave up 4 bases and J gave up 3 bases; unmatched junction bases: 6. Full variable domain (remainder filled in from reference TRBV7-3 and TRBJ2-3): GAGVSQTPSNKVTEKGKYVELRCDPISGHTALYWYRQSLGQGPEFLIYFQGTGAADDSGLPNDRFFAVRPEGSVSTLKIQRTERGDSAVYLCASSSSGRRTDTQYFGPGTRLTVL.

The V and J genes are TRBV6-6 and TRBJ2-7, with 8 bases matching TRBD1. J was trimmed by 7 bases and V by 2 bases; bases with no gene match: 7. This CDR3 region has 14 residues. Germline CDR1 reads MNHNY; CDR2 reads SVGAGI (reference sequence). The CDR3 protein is CASSYRQGAREQYF. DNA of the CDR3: TGTGCCAGCAGTTACCGCCAGGGGGCACGTGAGCAGTACTTC.

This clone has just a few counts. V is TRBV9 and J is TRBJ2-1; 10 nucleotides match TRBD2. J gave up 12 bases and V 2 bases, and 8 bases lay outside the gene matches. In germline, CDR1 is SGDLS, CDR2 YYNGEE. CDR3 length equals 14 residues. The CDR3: CASSVGLAERGQFF. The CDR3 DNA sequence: TGTGCCAGCAGCGTTGGACTAGCGGAGAGGGGGCAGTTCTTC.

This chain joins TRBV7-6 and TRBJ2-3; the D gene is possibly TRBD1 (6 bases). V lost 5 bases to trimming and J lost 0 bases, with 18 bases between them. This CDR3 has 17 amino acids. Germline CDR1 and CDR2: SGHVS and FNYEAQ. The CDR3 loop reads CASSPPRARGSTDTQYF. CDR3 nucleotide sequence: TGTGCCAGCAGCCCCCCCCGGGCCAGGGGTAGCACAGATACGCAGTATTTT.

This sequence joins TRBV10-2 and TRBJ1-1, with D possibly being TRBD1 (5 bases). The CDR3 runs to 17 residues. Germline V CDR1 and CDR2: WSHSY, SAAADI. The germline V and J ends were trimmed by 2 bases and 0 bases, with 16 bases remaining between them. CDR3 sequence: CASSERQGHGMNTEAFF. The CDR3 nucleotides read TGCGCCAGCAGTGAGCGCCAGGGCCATGGAATGAACACTGAAGCTTTCTTT.

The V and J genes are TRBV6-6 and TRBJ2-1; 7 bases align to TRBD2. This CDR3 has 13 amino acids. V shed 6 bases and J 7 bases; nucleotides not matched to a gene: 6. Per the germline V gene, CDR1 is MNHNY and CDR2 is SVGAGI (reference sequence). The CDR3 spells CASRRERLNEQFF. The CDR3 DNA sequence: TGTGCCAGCAGGCGGGAGAGGTTGAATGAGCAGTTCTTC.

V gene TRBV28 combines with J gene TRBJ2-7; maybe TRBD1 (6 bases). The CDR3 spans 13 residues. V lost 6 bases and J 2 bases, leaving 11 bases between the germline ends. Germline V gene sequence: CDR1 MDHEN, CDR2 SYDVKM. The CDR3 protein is CASRAQGAYEQYF. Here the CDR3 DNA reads TGTGCCAGCAGGGCACAGGGCGCCTACGAGCAGTACTTC.

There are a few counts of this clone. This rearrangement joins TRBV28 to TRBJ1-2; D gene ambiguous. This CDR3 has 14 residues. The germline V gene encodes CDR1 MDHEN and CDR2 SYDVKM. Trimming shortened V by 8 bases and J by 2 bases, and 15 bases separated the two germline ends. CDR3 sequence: CASYSRLPNYGYTF. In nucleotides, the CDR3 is TGTGCCAGCTACTCGCGGCTGCCCAACTATGGCTACACCTTC.

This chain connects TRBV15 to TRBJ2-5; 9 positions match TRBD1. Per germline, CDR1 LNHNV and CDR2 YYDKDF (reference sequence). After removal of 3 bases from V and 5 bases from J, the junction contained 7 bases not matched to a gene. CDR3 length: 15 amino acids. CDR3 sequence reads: CATSRLQGAKETQYF. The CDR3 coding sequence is TGTGCCACCAGCAGGTTACAGGGGGCTAAGGAGACCCAGTACTTC.

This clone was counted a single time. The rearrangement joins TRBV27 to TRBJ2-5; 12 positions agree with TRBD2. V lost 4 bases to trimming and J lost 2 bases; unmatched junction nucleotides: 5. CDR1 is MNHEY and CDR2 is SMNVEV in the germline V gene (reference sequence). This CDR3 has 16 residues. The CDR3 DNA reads TGTGCCAGCAGTTCCCTAGCGGGGGGGCCTCAAGAGACCCAGTACTTC. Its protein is CASSSLAGGPQETQYF.

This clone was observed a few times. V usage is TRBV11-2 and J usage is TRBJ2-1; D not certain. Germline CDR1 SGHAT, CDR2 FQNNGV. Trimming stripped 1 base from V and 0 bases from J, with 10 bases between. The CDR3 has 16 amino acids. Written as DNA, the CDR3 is TGTGCCAGCAGCTTAGGGTCACGCAGCTCCTACAATGAGCAGTTCTTC. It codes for CASSLGSRSSYNEQFF.

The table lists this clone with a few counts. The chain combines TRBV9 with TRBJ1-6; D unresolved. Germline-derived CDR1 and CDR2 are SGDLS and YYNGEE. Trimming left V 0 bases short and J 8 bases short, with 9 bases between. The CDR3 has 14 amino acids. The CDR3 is CASSVVGQDSPLHF. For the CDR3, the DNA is TGTGCCAGCAGCGTAGTCGGTCAGGATTCACCCCTCCACTTT.

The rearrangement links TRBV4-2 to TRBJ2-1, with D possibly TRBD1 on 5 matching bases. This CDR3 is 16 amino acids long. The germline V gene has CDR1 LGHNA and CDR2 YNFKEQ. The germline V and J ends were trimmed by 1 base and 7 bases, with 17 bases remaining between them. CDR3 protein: CASSQGQTNERNEQFF. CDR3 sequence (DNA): TGTGCCAGCAGCCAAGGACAGACCAACGAGAGGAATGAGCAGTTCTTC.

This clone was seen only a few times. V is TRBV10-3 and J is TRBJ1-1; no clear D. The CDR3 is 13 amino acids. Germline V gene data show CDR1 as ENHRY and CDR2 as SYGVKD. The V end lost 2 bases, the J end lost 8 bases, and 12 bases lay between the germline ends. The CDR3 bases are TGTGCCATCAGTGAGAGCCGAGTAAACGAAGCTTTCTTT. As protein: CAISESRVNEAFF.